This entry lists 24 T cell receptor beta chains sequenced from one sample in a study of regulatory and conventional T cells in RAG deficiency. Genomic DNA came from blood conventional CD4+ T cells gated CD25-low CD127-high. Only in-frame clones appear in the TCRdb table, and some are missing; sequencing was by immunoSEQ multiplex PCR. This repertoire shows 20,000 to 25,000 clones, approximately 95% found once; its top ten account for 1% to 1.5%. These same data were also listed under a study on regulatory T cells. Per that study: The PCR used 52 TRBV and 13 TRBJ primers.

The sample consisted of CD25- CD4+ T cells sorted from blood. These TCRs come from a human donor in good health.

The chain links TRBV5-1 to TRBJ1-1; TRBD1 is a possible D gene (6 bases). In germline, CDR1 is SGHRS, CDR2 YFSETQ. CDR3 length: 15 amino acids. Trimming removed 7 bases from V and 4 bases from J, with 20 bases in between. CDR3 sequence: CASLPTGGVPTEAFF. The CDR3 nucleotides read TGCGCCAGCCTCCCGACAGGCGGAGTTCCCACTGAAGCTTTCTTT.

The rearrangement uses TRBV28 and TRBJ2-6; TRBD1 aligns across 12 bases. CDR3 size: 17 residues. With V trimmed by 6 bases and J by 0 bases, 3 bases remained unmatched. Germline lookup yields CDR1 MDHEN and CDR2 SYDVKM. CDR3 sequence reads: CASRGTGGPSGANVLTF. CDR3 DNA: TGTGCCAGCAGGGGGACAGGGGGCCCCTCTGGGGCCAACGTCCTGACTTTC. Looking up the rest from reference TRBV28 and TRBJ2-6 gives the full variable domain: DVKVTQSSRYLVKRTGEKVFLECVQDMDHENMFWYRQDPGLGLRLIYFSYDVKMKEKGDIPEGYSVSREKKERFSLILESASTNQTSMYLCASRGTGGPSGANVLTFGAGSRLTVL.

The CDR3 DNA sequence: TGCGCCAGCAGTCCAGCCGGCGGCGAGCAGTACTTC. Protein sequence: CASSPAGGEQYF. The chain has TRBV23-1 and TRBJ2-7; D is uncertain. TRBV23-1 is an ORF, with its function uncertain. Between the trimmed V and J ends, which lost 4 bases and 6 bases, there was a span of 10 bases. The CDR3 is made up of 12 amino acids.

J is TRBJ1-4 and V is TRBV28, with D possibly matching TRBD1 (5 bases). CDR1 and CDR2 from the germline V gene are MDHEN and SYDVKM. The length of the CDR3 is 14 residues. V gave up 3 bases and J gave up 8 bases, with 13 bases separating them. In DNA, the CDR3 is TGTGCCAGCAGTTTTCCCGGGCCAGGGGAAAAACTGTTTTTT. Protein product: CASSFPGPGEKLFF.

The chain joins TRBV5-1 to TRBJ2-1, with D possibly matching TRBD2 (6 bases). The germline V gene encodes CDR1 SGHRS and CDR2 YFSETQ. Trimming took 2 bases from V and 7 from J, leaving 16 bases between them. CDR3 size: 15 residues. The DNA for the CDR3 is TGCGCCAGCAGCTTTTGGGGGGATGGAGTTAATGAGCAGTTCTTC. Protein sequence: CASSFWGDGVNEQFF.

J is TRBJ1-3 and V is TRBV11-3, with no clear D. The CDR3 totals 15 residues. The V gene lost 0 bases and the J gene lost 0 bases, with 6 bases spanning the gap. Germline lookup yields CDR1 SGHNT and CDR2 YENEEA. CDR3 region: CASSLDAGSGNTIYF. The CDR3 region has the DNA TGTGCCAGCAGCTTAGATGCAGGCTCTGGAAACACCATATATTTT.

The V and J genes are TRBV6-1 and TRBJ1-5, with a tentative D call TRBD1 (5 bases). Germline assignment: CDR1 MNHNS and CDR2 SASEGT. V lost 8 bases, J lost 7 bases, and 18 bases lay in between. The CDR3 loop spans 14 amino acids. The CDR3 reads CASAFSGGSQPQHF. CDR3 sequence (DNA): TGTGCCAGCGCCTTCTCGGGGGGGAGCCAGCCCCAGCATTTT.

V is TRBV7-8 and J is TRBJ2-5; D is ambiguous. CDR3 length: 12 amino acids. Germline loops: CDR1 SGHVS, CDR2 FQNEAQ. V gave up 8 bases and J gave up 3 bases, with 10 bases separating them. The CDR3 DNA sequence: TGTGCCAGCGGGCAGGTAAAAGAGACCCAGTACTTC. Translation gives CASGQVKETQYF.

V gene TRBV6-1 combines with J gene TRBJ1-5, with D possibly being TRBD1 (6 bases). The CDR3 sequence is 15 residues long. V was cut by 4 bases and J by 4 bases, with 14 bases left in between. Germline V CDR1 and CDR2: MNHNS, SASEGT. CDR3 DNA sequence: TGTGCCAGCAGTGCCCCACAGGGACGGAATCAGCCCCAGCATTTT. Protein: CASSAPQGRNQPQHF.

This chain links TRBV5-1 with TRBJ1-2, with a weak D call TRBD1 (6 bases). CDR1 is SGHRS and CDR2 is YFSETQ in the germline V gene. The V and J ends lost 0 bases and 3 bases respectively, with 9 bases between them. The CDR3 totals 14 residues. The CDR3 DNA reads TGCGCCAGCAGCTTGGTTGGGGGCGACTATGGCTACACCTTC. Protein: CASSLVGGDYGYTF.

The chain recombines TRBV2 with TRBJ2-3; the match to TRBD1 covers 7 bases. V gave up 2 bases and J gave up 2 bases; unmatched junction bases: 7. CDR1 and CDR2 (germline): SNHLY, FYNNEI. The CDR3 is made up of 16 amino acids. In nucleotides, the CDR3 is TGTGCCAGCAGTGAAAATCAGGGACAGTACACAGATACGCAGTATTTT. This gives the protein CASSENQGQYTDTQYF. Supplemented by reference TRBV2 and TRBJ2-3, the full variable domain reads EPEVTQTPSHQVTQMGQEVILRCVPISNHLYFYWYRQILGQKVEFLVSFYNNEISEKSEIFDDQFSVERPDGSNFTLKIRSTKLEDSAMYFCASSENQGQYTDTQYFGPGTRLTVL.

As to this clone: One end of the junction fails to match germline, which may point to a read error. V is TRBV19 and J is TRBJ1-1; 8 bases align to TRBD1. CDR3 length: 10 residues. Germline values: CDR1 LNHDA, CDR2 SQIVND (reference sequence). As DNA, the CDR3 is TGTGCCAGGCAGGAGCGGACAGGGAAGTTT. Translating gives CARQERTGKF.

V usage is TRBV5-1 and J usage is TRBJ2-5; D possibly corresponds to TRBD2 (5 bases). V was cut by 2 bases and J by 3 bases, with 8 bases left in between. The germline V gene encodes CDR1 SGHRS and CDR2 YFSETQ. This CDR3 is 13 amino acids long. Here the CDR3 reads CASSFNGEETQYF. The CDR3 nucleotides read TGCGCCAGCAGCTTTAACGGGGAAGAGACCCAGTACTTC.

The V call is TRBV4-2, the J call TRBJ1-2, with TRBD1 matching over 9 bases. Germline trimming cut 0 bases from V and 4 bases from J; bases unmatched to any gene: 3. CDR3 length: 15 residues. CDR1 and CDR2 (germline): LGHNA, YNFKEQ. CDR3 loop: CASSQDGQGTYGYTF. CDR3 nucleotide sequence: TGTGCCAGCAGCCAAGATGGACAGGGGACCTATGGCTACACCTTC.

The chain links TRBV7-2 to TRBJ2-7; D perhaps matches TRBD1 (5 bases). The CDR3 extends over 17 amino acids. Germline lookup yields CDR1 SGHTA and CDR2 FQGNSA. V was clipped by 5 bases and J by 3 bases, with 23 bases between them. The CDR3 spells CASSTRGDSRPLYEQYF. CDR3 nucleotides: TGTGCCAGCAGCACCCGAGGCGACAGTCGACCCCTCTACGAGCAGTACTTC.

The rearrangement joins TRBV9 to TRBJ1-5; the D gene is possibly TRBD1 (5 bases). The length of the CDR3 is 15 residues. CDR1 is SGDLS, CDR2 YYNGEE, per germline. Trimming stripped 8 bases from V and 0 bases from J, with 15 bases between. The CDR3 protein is CASRRGTDSNQPQHF. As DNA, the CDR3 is TGTGCCAGTCGTAGGGGAACCGATAGCAATCAGCCCCAGCATTTT.

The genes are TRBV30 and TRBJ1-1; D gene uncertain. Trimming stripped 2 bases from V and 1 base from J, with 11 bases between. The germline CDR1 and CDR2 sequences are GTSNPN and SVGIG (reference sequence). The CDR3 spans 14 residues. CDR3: CAWSLESTNTEAFF. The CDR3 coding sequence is TGTGCCTGGAGTTTGGAGAGCACGAACACTGAAGCTTTCTTT.

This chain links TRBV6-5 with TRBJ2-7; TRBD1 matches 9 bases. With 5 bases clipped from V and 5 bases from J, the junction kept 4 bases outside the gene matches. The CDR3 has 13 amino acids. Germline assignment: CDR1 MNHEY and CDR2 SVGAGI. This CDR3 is CASSSTGGHEQYF. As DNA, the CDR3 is TGTGCCAGCAGTAGTACAGGGGGCCACGAGCAGTACTTC.

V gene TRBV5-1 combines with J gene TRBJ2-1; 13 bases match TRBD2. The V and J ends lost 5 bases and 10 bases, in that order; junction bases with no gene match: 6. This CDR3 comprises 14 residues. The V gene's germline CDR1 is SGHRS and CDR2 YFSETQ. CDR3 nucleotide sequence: TGCGCCAGCAGGCCCACTAGCGGGGGGGGAGAGCAGTTCTTC. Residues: CASRPTSGGGEQFF.

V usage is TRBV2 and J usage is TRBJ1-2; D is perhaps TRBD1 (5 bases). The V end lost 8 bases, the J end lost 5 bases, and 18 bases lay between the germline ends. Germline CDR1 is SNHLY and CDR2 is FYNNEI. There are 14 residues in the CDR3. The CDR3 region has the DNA TGTGCCAGCCGGGGGGACGGTGGATATTATGGCTACACCTTC. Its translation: CASRGDGGYYGYTF.

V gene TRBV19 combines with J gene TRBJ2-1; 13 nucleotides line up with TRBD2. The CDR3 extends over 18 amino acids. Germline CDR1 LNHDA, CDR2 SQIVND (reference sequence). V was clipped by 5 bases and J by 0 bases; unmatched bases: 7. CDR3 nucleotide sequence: TGTGCCAGTAGTGTTGGACTAGCGGGGGCCCGCTCCTACAATGAGCAGTTCTTC. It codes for CASSVGLAGARSYNEQFF. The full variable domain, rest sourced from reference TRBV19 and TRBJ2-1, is DGGITQSPKYLFRKEGQNVTLSCEQNLNHDAMYWYRQDPGQGLRLIYYSQIVNDFQKGDIAEGYSVSREKKESFPLTVTSAQKNPTAFYLCASSVGLAGARSYNEQFFGPGTRLTVL.

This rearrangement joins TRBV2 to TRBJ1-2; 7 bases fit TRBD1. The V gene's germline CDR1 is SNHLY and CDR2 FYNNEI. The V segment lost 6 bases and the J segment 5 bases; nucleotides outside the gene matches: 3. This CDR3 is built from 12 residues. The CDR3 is CASSLQGYGYTF. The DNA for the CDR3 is TGTGCCAGCAGCCTACAGGGGTATGGCTACACCTTC.

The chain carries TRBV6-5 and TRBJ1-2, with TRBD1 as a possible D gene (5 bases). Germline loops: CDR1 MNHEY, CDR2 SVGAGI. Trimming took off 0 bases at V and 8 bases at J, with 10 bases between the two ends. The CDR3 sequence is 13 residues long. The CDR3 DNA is TGTGCCAGCAGTTACTCCCCCGGGGGGGGCTACACCTTC. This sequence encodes CASSYSPGGGYTF.

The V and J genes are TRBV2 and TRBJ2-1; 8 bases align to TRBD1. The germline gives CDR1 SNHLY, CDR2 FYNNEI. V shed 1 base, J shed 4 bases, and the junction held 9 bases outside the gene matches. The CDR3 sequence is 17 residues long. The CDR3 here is CASSEDPAGGGYNEQFF. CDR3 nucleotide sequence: TGTGCCAGCAGTGAAGATCCGGCAGGGGGCGGGTACAATGAGCAGTTCTTC.